This TCR beta chain came from a study of blood T cells in healthy people across ages. With regard to this clonotype: Its specificity is unknown.

Study observations and caveats: Naive T cell percentage strongly correlated with TCR beta diversity.

A sample-barcoded 5' primer and a J-beta primer mix were used in a second PCR of roughly 7 to 11 cycles. MiXCR was run by TCRdb on the 5' RACE reads, yielding one entry per CDR3 protein. Of roughly 1,700,000 distinct CDR3 sequences listed, 28% are singletons. The CDR3 extends over 12 amino acids. CDR1 and CDR2 (germline): GTSNPN, SVGIG (reference sequence). J was trimmed by 9 bases and V by 4 bases; bases with no gene match: 3. Sequencing used blood. This TCR was sampled from a woman aged 25 to 39 in good health. The chain couples TRBV30 to TRBJ2-1; 10 bases agree with TRBD2. The CDR3 region has the DNA TGTGCCTGGATGGGACTAGCGAGTGAGCAGTTCTTC. It codes for CAWMGLASEQFF.